The 16 T cell receptor beta chains below were found in one sample sequenced in a study of T cell responses to AZD1222 COVID-19 vaccine. The protocol was immunoSEQ multiplex PCR, while the TCRdb copy is restricted to in-frame clones and leaves out a portion. Among 110,000 to 150,000 clones, roughly 88% were seen once, and the ten largest hold 7.5% to 8.5%. This specimen was peripheral blood, taken on day 0 of AZD1222 vaccination. All receptors derive from an adult in good health.

J is TRBJ2-3 and V is TRBV5-4; maybe TRBD1 (5 bases). The V gene's germline CDR1 is SGHNT and CDR2 YYREEE (reference sequence). V lost 0 bases, J lost 2 bases, and 13 bases lay in between. The CDR3 is 16 amino acids. This CDR3 reads CASSLGPGWVTDTQYF. The CDR3 region has the DNA TGTGCCAGCAGCTTGGGGCCAGGGTGGGTCACAGATACGCAGTATTTT.

This clone was seen just once. The J gene is TRBJ2-1, the V gene TRBV5-1; the match to TRBD2 covers 13 bases. The CDR3 has 16 residues. Germline V gene lookup returns CDR1 SGHRS and CDR2 YFSETQ. Trimming cost V 3 bases and J 8 bases; bases outside gene matches: 8. The CDR3 protein is CASSSTTSGGAHEQFF. The CDR3 DNA follows: TGCGCCAGCAGCTCCACAACTAGCGGGGGGGCCCATGAGCAGTTCTTC.

The rearrangement uses TRBV15 and TRBJ1-4; 8 bases are shared with TRBD1. Germline V gives CDR1 LNHNV, CDR2 YYDKDF (reference sequence). Germline trimming cut 0 bases from V and 10 bases from J; bases unmatched to any gene: 4. The length of the CDR3 is 14 residues. The CDR3 nucleotides are TGTGCCACCAGCAGAGAGGACAGGGTTGGAAAACTGTTTTTT. This codes for CATSREDRVGKLFF.

V and J are TRBV7-9 and TRBJ1-5; TRBD1 is a possible D gene (5 bases). The CDR3 sequence is 17 residues long. V lost 5 bases and J 4 bases, leaving 21 bases between the germline ends. Per the germline V gene, CDR1 is SEHNR and CDR2 is FQNEAQ (reference sequence). CDR3 sequence: CASSASGGAGRNQPQHF. Written as DNA, the CDR3 is TGTGCCAGCAGCGCCTCTGGTGGGGCCGGGAGGAATCAGCCCCAGCATTTT.

V and J are TRBV11-2 and TRBJ1-5; D might be TRBD1 (6 bases). CDR3 length: 17 amino acids. Per the germline V gene, CDR1 is SGHAT and CDR2 is FQNNGV. Trimming took off 2 bases at V and 0 bases at J, with 14 bases between the two ends. CDR3 residues: CASSLRPGQNSNQPQHF. Here the CDR3 DNA reads TGTGCCAGCAGCTTAAGGCCTGGACAGAATAGCAATCAGCCCCAGCATTTT. Complete variable domain (other parts from reference TRBV11-2 and TRBJ1-5): EAGVAQSPRYKIIEKRQSVAFWCNPISGHATLYWYQQILGQGPKLLIQFQNNGVVDDSQLPKDRFSAERLKGVDSTLKIQPAKLEDSAVYLCASSLRPGQNSNQPQHFGDGTRLSIL.

The V and J genes are TRBV19 and TRBJ1-5; TRBD1 agrees at 9 bases. Germline V lookup: CDR1 LNHDA, CDR2 SQIVND (reference sequence). The length of the CDR3 is 15 residues. Losses at the gene ends were 10 bases for V and 7 bases for J; bases not matched to a gene: 14. The CDR3 loop is CATKDRGPSDQPQHF. CDR3 sequence (DNA): TGTGCCACCAAGGACAGGGGTCCTTCGGACCAGCCCCAGCATTTT. Full variable domain (outside the CDR3, taken from reference TRBV19 and TRBJ1-5): DGGITQSPKYLFRKEGQNVTLSCEQNLNHDAMYWYRQDPGQGLRLIYYSQIVNDFQKGDIAEGYSVSREKKESFPLTVTSAQKNPTAFYLCATKDRGPSDQPQHFGDGTRLSIL.

The V and J genes are TRBV5-1 and TRBJ2-3, with D perhaps matching TRBD1 or TRBD2 (5 bases each). The CDR3 has 18 residues. CDR1 is SGHRS and CDR2 is YFSETQ in the germline V gene. V lost 0 bases and J 6 bases, leaving 23 bases between the germline ends. The CDR3 region has the DNA TGCGCCAGCAGCTTGGGTTCGCCCGGGGCTATCGGGTCCGATACGCAGTATTTT. Translation gives CASSLGSPGAIGSDTQYF.

The rearrangement joins TRBV3-1 (or the pseudogene TRBV3-2) to TRBJ1-1; no clear D gene. Germline lookup yields CDR1 LGHDT and CDR2 YNNKEL (reference sequence). The CDR3 consists of 12 residues. The V gene lost 6 bases and the J gene lost 7 bases, with 12 bases spanning the gap. In DNA, the CDR3 is TGTGCCAGCAGTCCGGGAGCGCTTGAAGCTTTCTTT. Translated: CASSPGALEAFF.

The table lists this clone with a few counts. V usage is TRBV14 and J usage is TRBJ2-7; possible D gene TRBD1, 6 bases. This CDR3 has 13 residues. V was cut by 4 bases and J by 5 bases, with 12 bases left in between. Germline V gives CDR1 SGHDN, CDR2 FVKESK. The CDR3 sequence is CASSPLRGNEQYF. The CDR3 bases are TGTGCCAGCAGCCCCCTTAGGGGGAACGAGCAGTACTTC.

CDR3 in amino acids: CASSATGSSGTDTQYF. CDR3 bases: TGTGCCAGCAGTGCAACAGGGTCTTCTGGCACAGATACGCAGTATTTT. The rearrangement joins TRBV6-4 to TRBJ2-3; tentatively, D is TRBD1 (6 bases). The germline V gene encodes CDR1 MRHNA and CDR2 SNTAGT. Trimming took off 4 bases at V and 1 base at J, with 15 bases between the two ends. This CDR3 is built from 16 residues.

This chain connects TRBV27 to TRBJ2-1; 8 bases map to TRBD2. This CDR3 has 14 amino acids. V was clipped by 8 bases and J by 4 bases; unmatched bases: 7. Germline lookup yields CDR1 MNHEY and CDR2 SMNVEV (reference sequence). CDR3 in DNA: TGTGCCAGCGGGGAGGGCGGGGGGTACAATGAGCAGTTCTTC. Its translation: CASGEGGGYNEQFF.

The V gene is TRBV14, the J gene TRBJ1-1; no firm D call. With 2 bases removed from V and 4 bases from J, the gap between germline ends came to 11 bases. The CDR3 has 14 amino acids. The germline CDR1 and CDR2 sequences are SGHDN and FVKESK. CDR3 in DNA: TGTGCCAGCAGCCAATCCGTGACGGGCACTGAAGCTTTCTTT. Encoded protein: CASSQSVTGTEAFF. Using reference TRBV14 and TRBJ1-1 for the parts outside the CDR3, the full variable domain is EAGVTQFPSHSVIEKGQTVTLRCDPISGHDNLYWYRRVMGKEIKFLLHFVKESKQDESGMPNNRFLAERTGGTYSTLKVQPAELEDSGVYFCASSQSVTGTEAFFGQGTRLTVV.

The V gene is TRBV20-1, the J gene TRBJ1-2; no firm D call. V dropped 0 bases and J dropped 5 bases, with 4 bases sitting between them. CDR3 size: 11 residues. The germline gives CDR1 DFQATT, CDR2 SNEGSKA (reference sequence). CDR3 nucleotide sequence: TGCAGTGCTAGAGATGGGTATGGCTACACCTTC. Amino acids: CSARDGYGYTF.

The V and J genes are TRBV3-1 (or the pseudogene TRBV3-2) and TRBJ1-2; the D is unclear. Per the germline V gene, CDR1 is LGHDT and CDR2 is YNNKEL (reference sequence). Trimming removed 5 bases from V and 3 bases from J, with 7 bases in between. CDR3 length: 12 residues. For the CDR3, the DNA is TGTGCCAGCAGCGGCCTCTACTATGGCTACACCTTC. Encoded protein: CASSGLYYGYTF.

The CDR3 loop is CASGSGNTIYF. The CDR3 DNA sequence: TGTGCTAGTGGTTCGGGAAACACCATATATTTT. The V call is TRBV12-5, the J call TRBJ1-3, with D uncertain. The germline V gene encodes CDR1 LGHNT and CDR2 FRNRAP. The CDR3 sequence is 11 residues long. V dropped 4 bases and J dropped 4 bases, with 2 bases sitting between them.

The chain employs TRBV3-1 (or the pseudogene TRBV3-2) and TRBJ2-3, with a possible D match to TRBD2 (5 bases). The germline V and J ends were trimmed by 5 bases and 0 bases, with 15 bases remaining between them. Germline CDR1 LGHDT, CDR2 YNNKEL (reference sequence). CDR3 length: 16 residues. CDR3 nucleotide sequence: TGTGCCAGCAGCTCCCTCCCTGGAGGAAGCACAGATACGCAGTATTTT. It is translated as CASSSLPGGSTDTQYF.